This TCR beta chain derives from a study of blood T cell repertoires in COVID-19. Study as a whole: COVID-19 samples from acute and convalescent phases originated in the United States, Italy and Spain. T cells, B-cell-depleted T cells, or PBMCs provided the cDNA or gDNA that served as material.

V shed 1 base, J shed 4 bases, and the junction held 8 bases outside the gene matches. Germline CDR1 and CDR2: LGHDT and YNNKEL (reference sequence). The CDR3 totals 17 residues. Per the authors' pipeline: Estimates of nucleated cell counts were drawn from the amplification of reference gene primers. This table comes from immunoSEQ multiplex PCR, and its TCRdb copy is limited to in-frame clones, with some not included. That table supplies the V and J calls and clone size; D and trimming were determined from the DNA. Of 300,000 to 350,000 clones in the sample, 90% are singletons; the top ten hold under 3.5%.

The chain is built from TRBV3-1 (or the pseudogene TRBV3-2) and TRBJ2-5; 11 bases map to TRBD2. Sequencing was done on a sample of peripheral blood. The sequence was obtained from a young woman with COVID-19, enrolled during active disease. The CDR3 sequence is CASSQGSGRAVGETQYF. CDR3 sequence (DNA): TGTGCCAGCAGCCAAGGTAGCGGGAGGGCCGTCGGAGAGACCCAGTACTTC.